These 19 T cell receptor beta chains came from one sample sequenced in a study of technical replicates of blood from several donors. TCRdb's table, derived via immunoSEQ multiplex PCR, lists solely in-frame clones and lacks some. Of almost 65,000 clones in the sample, 86% were seen once. Sequencing input: PBMCs. These receptors were obtained from a human donor in good health. Some clones in this sample may be carry-over from other donors' samples.

The gene calls are TRBV5-4 and TRBJ1-2, with 12 nucleotides matching TRBD1. With V trimmed by 5 bases and J by 8 bases, 10 bases remained unmatched. This CDR3 has 15 residues. Germline CDR1 and CDR2: SGHNT and YYREEE (reference sequence). In DNA form, the CDR3 reads TGTGCCAGCAGAAAGCCGGGACAGGGGGCGGGAGGCTACACCTTC. Translation: CASRKPGQGAGGYTF.

A single count supports this clone. The gene calls are TRBV7-9 and TRBJ2-1, with TRBD1 as a possible D gene (6 bases). CDR3 size: 16 residues. Germline assignment: CDR1 SEHNR and CDR2 FQNEAQ (reference sequence). Trimming cost V 5 bases and J 0 bases, with 14 bases left between them. As DNA, the CDR3 is TGTGCCAGCAGCCCCCCGGACAGCGACTCCTACAATGAGCAGTTCTTC. Residues: CASSPPDSDSYNEQFF. Together with reference TRBV7-9 and TRBJ2-1, the CDR3 gives the full variable domain: DTGVSQNPRHKITKRGQNVTFRCDPISEHNRLYWYRQTLGQGPEFLTYFQNEAQLEKSRLLSDRFSAERPKGSFSTLEIQRTEQGDSAMYLCASSPPDSDSYNEQFFGPGTRLTVL.

The J gene is TRBJ1-5, the V gene TRBV15; 7 bases fit TRBD1. The CDR3 covers 14 residues. V was pared by 5 bases and J by 2 bases, with 3 bases of the junction left unmatched. Germline V gives CDR1 LNHNV, CDR2 YYDKDF (reference sequence). The CDR3 coding sequence is TGTGCCACCAGCCAGGGGGGCGGCAATCAGCCCCAGCATTTT. Protein product: CATSQGGGNQPQHF.

This sequence joins TRBV5-4 and TRBJ2-5, with TRBD1 matching over 10 bases. The V gene's germline CDR1 is SGHNT and CDR2 YYREEE (reference sequence). Trimming removed 4 bases from V and 4 bases from J; junction bases left unmatched: 10. The CDR3 consists of 16 residues. As DNA, the CDR3 is TGTGCCAGCAGCGGGAGGGGACAGGGGTACGGAGAGACCCAGTACTTC. Its protein product is CASSGRGQGYGETQYF. The full variable domain, its missing parts supplied by reference TRBV5-4 and TRBJ2-5, is ETGVTQSPTHLIKTRGQQVTLRCSSQSGHNTVSWYQQALGQGPQFIFQYYREEENGRGNFPPRFSGLQFPNYSSELNVNALELDDSALYLCASSGRGQGYGETQYFGPGTRLLVL.

The chain links TRBV11-1 to TRBJ2-7; 9 bases align to TRBD1. Per the germline V gene, CDR1 is SGHAT and CDR2 is FQDESV (reference sequence). V trimming: 5 bases; J trimming: 6 bases; junction bases outside the gene matches: 11. The CDR3 runs 15 residues. The CDR3 is CASSIAGTGSVEQYF. DNA of the CDR3: TGTGCCAGCAGCATCGCCGGGACAGGGTCTGTCGAGCAGTACTTC.

The CDR3 is CASRPGTGGQLPQHF. Here the CDR3 DNA reads TGTGCCAGCAGGCCCGGGACAGGAGGCCAATTACCCCAGCATTTT. The V gene is TRBV7-2, the J gene TRBJ1-5; 8 positions match TRBD1. The CDR3 consists of 15 residues. CDR1 SGHTA and CDR2 FQGNSA come from the germline V gene. Trimming at V came to 6 bases and at J to 10 bases, leaving 14 bases not matched to a gene. The complete variable domain, with remaining parts taken from reference TRBV7-2 and TRBJ1-5, reads GAGVSQSPSNKVTEKGKDVELRCDPISGHTALYWYRQSLGQGLEFLIYFQGNSAPDKSGLPSDRFSAERTGGSVSTLTIQRTQQEDSAVYLCASRPGTGGQLPQHFGDGTRLSIL.

The chain has TRBV7-9 and TRBJ2-2; D might be TRBD2 (7 bases). V was shortened by 7 bases and J by 6 bases, with 15 bases between the two germline ends. Germline V gene sequence: CDR1 SEHNR, CDR2 FQNEAQ (reference sequence). CDR3 length equals 14 residues. The CDR3 DNA reads TGTGCCAGCAATACGGGGGGCCTAGCCGGGGAGCTGTTTTTT. Its translation: CASNTGGLAGELFF.

This clone was counted once. This chain links TRBV13 with TRBJ1-4; D gene ambiguous. The CDR3 sequence is 14 residues long. Per germline, CDR1 PRHDT and CDR2 FYEKMQ (reference sequence). Trimming stripped 5 bases from V and 8 bases from J, with 15 bases between. CDR3 in DNA: TGTGCCAGCAGCCCCGCGCGGGTGCACGAAAAACTGTTTTTT. Residues: CASSPARVHEKLFF.

The rearrangement links TRBV5-1 to TRBJ2-7, with 8 bases matching TRBD2. The CDR3 has 13 residues. V shed 5 bases, J shed 3 bases, and the junction held 4 bases outside the gene matches. Germline V gene lookup returns CDR1 SGHRS and CDR2 YFSETQ. The CDR3 spells CASRRAGVYEQYF. For the CDR3, the DNA is TGCGCCAGCAGGCGAGCGGGAGTCTACGAGCAGTACTTC.

The V call is TRBV11-2, the J call TRBJ2-1, with TRBD2 matching 13 bases. Germline CDR1 SGHAT, CDR2 FQNNGV. V lost 3 bases, J lost 0 bases, and 8 bases stayed unmatched. CDR3 length equals 19 residues. The CDR3 DNA is TGTGCCAGCAGCTTCAAGGGACTAGCGGGATTGTCCTCCTACAATGAGCAGTTCTTC. This codes for CASSFKGLAGLSSYNEQFF.

This clone was found a few times. The chain couples TRBV7-9 to TRBJ2-7, with D tentatively TRBD2 (7 bases). The V and J ends lost 1 base and 6 bases respectively, with 13 bases between them. The CDR3 runs 14 residues. Germline V gene sequence: CDR1 SEHNR, CDR2 FQNEAQ (reference sequence). CDR3 sequence: CASSLVGGPGEQYF. CDR3 DNA sequence: TGTGCCAGCAGCTTAGTGGGGGGGCCGGGCGAGCAGTACTTC.

The gene calls are TRBV5-6 and TRBJ1-2; possibly TRBD1 for D (5 bases). This CDR3 has 14 amino acids. Germline CDR1 and CDR2: SGHDT and YYEEEE. Trimming removed 4 bases at V and 2 bases at J, with 12 bases between. In DNA, the CDR3 is TGTGCCAGCAGCCAAACTGACAGAAACTATGGCTACACCTTC. Its translation is CASSQTDRNYGYTF. Full variable domain (rest looked up from reference TRBV5-6 and TRBJ1-2): DAGVTQSPTHLIKTRGQQVTLRCSPKSGHDTVSWYQQALGQGPQFIFQYYEEEERQRGNFPDRFSGHQFPNYSSELNVNALLLGDSALYLCASSQTDRNYGYTFGSGTRLTVV.

This sequence joins TRBV28 and TRBJ2-1; 11 nucleotides match TRBD2. The CDR3 is made up of 16 amino acids. The V and J ends lost 2 bases and 7 bases, in that order; junction bases with no gene match: 7. Germline V gives CDR1 MDHEN, CDR2 SYDVKM. CDR3 DNA sequence: TGTGCCAGCAGTTTAATAGCGGGAGGGCCGATTAATGAGCAGTTCTTC. Translated, it gives CASSLIAGGPINEQFF.

The gene calls are TRBV7-8 and TRBJ1-1, with 8 positions matching TRBD1. Losses at the gene ends were 1 base for V and 6 bases for J; bases not matched to a gene: 7. The length of the CDR3 is 15 residues. Germline V gives CDR1 SGHVS, CDR2 FQNEAQ. Here the CDR3 reads CASSLVYRGASEAFF. The DNA of the CDR3 is TGTGCCAGCAGCTTAGTATACAGGGGGGCTTCTGAAGCTTTCTTT.

The rearrangement joins TRBV12-5 to TRBJ1-2; maybe TRBD1 (6 bases). Looked up from germline, CDR1 is LGHNT and CDR2 is FRNRAP. V lost 5 bases, J lost 7 bases, and 17 bases lay in between. The CDR3 is made up of 14 amino acids. The CDR3 reads CASGPPGGAGGYTF. The CDR3 DNA reads as TGTGCTAGTGGTCCCCCCGGGGGGGCAGGTGGCTACACCTTC.

V is TRBV4-3 and J is TRBJ2-1; possibly TRBD2 for D (6 bases). V lost 0 bases and J 2 bases, leaving 11 bases between the germline ends. This CDR3 has 16 residues. Germline CDR1 LGHNA, CDR2 YSLEER. Here the CDR3 reads CASSQDFSGTYNEQFF. CDR3 nucleotides: TGCGCCAGCAGCCAAGACTTTAGCGGTACCTACAATGAGCAGTTCTTC.

The rearrangement links TRBV7-9 to TRBJ2-7, with 12 nucleotides matching TRBD2. This CDR3 comprises 14 residues. Per the germline V gene, CDR1 is SEHNR and CDR2 is FQNEAQ (reference sequence). V lost 6 bases, J lost 11 bases, and 11 bases stayed unmatched. The CDR3 sequence: CASRSTSGGTFKYF. DNA for the CDR3: TGTGCCAGCAGGTCCACTAGCGGGGGGACCTTTAAGTACTTC.

The J gene is TRBJ1-1, the V gene TRBV19, with D possibly matching TRBD1 (6 bases). This CDR3 has 13 residues. Per germline, CDR1 LNHDA and CDR2 SQIVND (reference sequence). V lost 8 bases, J lost 10 bases, and 20 bases lay in between. CDR3 coding DNA: TGTGCCAGTTCCCCTGGAGGGGGGGTTGGAGCTTTCTTT. Encoded protein: CASSPGGGVGAFF.

The chain joins TRBV5-1 to TRBJ2-2; the D gene is possibly TRBD1 (5 bases). CDR3 size: 13 residues. The V end was cut by 4 bases, the J end by 4 bases, with 8 bases between. The germline CDR1 and CDR2 sequences are SGHRS and YFSETQ. In DNA form, the CDR3 reads TGCGCCAGCAGCCTGACAGTCACCGGGGAGCTGTTTTTT. This codes for CASSLTVTGELFF.